The clone carrying this T cell receptor (beta chain) was seen repeatedly, ten times or more. The target antigen is unknown. These data belong to a study of Graves' ophthalmopathy and Graves' hyperthyroidism. Study-level points and caveats: Most thyroid clonotypes expanded beyond 0.001 frequency were also found in blood.

Stable hyperthyroidism meant no ophthalmopathy within 18 months of follow-up. The PBMCs had their origin in 7.5 to 10 ml of fresh peripheral blood. V shed 4 bases and J shed 2 bases, with 10 bases lying between them. The CDR3 is 14 amino acids. Germline V gene data show CDR1 as SGHRS and CDR2 as YFSETQ. RNA transcripts served as template for amplifying TCR beta CDR3 sequences. First-round RT-PCR with HTBI primers preceded a second-round multiplex PCR. Each CDR3 protein gets one entry after TCRdb re-called the multiplex PCR reads with MiXCR. Here the sample spans hundreds of thousands of distinct CDR3 sequences, about 21% being singletons.

The specimen sequenced was peripheral blood. The V gene is TRBV5-1, the J gene TRBJ1-5, with D unclear. This receptor was identified in a woman aged 18-30 years with stable Graves' hyperthyroidism. CDR3 sequence: CASSSGGGNQPQHF. CDR3 nucleotide sequence: TGCGCCAGCAGCAGCGGTGGTGGCAATCAGCCCCAGCATTTT.